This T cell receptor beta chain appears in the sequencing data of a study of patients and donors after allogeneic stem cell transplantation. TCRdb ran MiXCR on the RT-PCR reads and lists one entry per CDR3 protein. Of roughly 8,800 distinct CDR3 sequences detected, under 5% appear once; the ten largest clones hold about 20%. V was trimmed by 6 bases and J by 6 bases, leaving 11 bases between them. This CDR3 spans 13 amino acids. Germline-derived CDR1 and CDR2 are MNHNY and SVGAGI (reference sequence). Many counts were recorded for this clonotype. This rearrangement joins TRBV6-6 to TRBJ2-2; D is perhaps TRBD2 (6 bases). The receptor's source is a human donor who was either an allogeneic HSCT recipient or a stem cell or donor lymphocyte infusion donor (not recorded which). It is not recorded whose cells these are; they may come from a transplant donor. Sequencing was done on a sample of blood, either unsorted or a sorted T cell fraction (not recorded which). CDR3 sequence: CASSSREAGELFF. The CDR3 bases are TGTGCCAGCAGCTCAAGGGAGGCCGGGGAGCTGTTTTTT.